The entry that follows covers one T cell receptor (beta chain) sequence. The data originate from a study of blood T cell repertoires in COVID-19. Overall study context: Acute and convalescent COVID-19 samples came from the United States, Italy and Spain.

As processed by the authors: Researchers report that nucleated cell counts were estimated from reference gene primer amplification. Profiled with immunoSEQ multiplex PCR; TCRdb holds only in-frame clones, not every one. V and J calls and clone size are given by that table; D and trimming were obtained from the DNA. The sample records 80,000 to 100,000 clones, around 83% being singletons. This CDR3 has 13 residues. Germline lookup yields CDR1 GTSNPN and CDR2 SVGIG (reference sequence). This TCR was recovered from a woman of 80 years or more in a cohort sampled during active or convalescent COVID-19. Specimen: peripheral blood. The rearrangement links TRBV30 to TRBJ2-5, with 12 bases identical to TRBD2. The CDR3 sequence is CGLAGGPRETQYF. In DNA, the CDR3 is TGTGGTCTAGCGGGAGGGCCCCGGGAGACCCAGTACTTC. Full variable domain (remainder filled in from reference TRBV30 and TRBJ2-5): SQTIHQWPATLVQPVGSPLSLECTVEGTSNPNLYWYRQAAGRGLQLLFYSVGIGQISSEVPQNLSASRPQDRQFILSSKKLLLSDSGFYLCGLAGGPRETQYFGPGTRLLVL.